Listed below are T cell receptor beta chains from one sample, sequenced in a study of T cell responses to AZD1222 COVID-19 vaccine. The repertoire was sequenced with immunoSEQ multiplex PCR; TCRdb's copy has only in-frame clones and lacks some. The data contain about 94,000 clones, approximately 81% of them singletons. Specimen: peripheral blood, collected 28 days after the second AZD1222 dose. The receptors stem from an adult who received the AZD1222 COVID-19 vaccine. Both conserved end residues are part of each CDR3. A D gene is named only where the DNA matches it firmly. A clone size is listed for some rows: how often the clone was seen (once, few, many), or a class if it is expanded.

clone size,D gene,V gene,J gene,CDR3 DNA,CDR3 protein
.,.,TRBV5-4,TRBJ1-5,TGTGCCAGCAGCCTTTATGGGTTGGGTGAGCAGCCCCAGCATTTT,CASSLYGLGEQPQHF
once,.,TRBV19,TRBJ1-6,TGTGCCAGTAGTATAGAGGAACAGGGATATAATTCACCCCTCCACTTT,CASSIEEQGYNSPLHF
once,.,TRBV11-2,TRBJ2-2,TGTGCCAGCAGCCGTACATGGGACGGGGAGCTGTTTTTT,CASSRTWDGELFF
.,.,TRBV7-8,TRBJ1-4,TGTGCCAGCAGCCCACGTGTTAGCGGTGCTAATGAAAAACTGTTTTTT,CASSPRVSGANEKLFF
.,.,TRBV5-1,TRBJ2-7,TGCGCCAGCCGATTAACAGGGTACCACGAGCAGTACTTC,CASRLTGYHEQYF
.,TRBD2,TRBV9,TRBJ2-1,TGTGCCAGCAGCCGGAAGACCCCGGCTAGGACTAGCGGGGGGACCAGCTCCTACAATGAGCAGTTCTTC,CASSRKTPARTSGGTSSYNEQFF
.,TRBD2,TRBV6-5,TRBJ2-3,TGTGCCAGCCGGACTAGCGGGAGTACAGATACGCAGTATTTT,CASRTSGSTDTQYF
.,.,TRBV29-1,TRBJ1-2,TGCAGCGCCCAAGAAAACAGGGACGGCTACACCTTC,CSAQENRDGYTF
.,.,TRBV21-1,TRBJ2-7,TGTGCCAGCAGCCACCCCCAGCGGGGGGGCCTTGAGCAGTACTTC,CASSHPQRGGLEQYF
.,.,TRBV7-8,TRBJ2-1,TGTGCCAGCAGCTTTTGGGGGGCGAGAACTACCAATGAGCAGTTCTTC,CASSFWGARTTNEQFF
.,TRBD2,TRBV28,TRBJ2-1,TGTGCCAGTACCGCGGGAGTCAGTGGTAATGAGCAGTTCTTC,CASTAGVSGNEQFF
.,TRBD1,TRBV29-1,TRBJ2-7,TGCAGCGTTAGGGCAGGGGGCTCCTACGAGCAGTACTTC,CSVRAGGSYEQYF
.,TRBD1,TRBV4-1,TRBJ1-2,TGCGCCAGCAGCCGGGGGACAGGGGGGAATAACTATGGCTACACCTTC,CASSRGTGGNNYGYTF
.,TRBD1,TRBV3-1/TRBV3-2,TRBJ1-4,TGTGCCAGCAGCCAAGCCGGGACAGGTCATGAAAAACTGTTTTTT,CASSQAGTGHEKLFF
.,.,TRBV24-1,TRBJ1-4,TGTGCCACCAGTGGGAGCGGAAAACTGTTTTTT,CATSGSGKLFF
few,TRBD2,TRBV4-1,TRBJ2-1,TGCGCCAGCAGCCGCGGGGGAGACTACAATGAGCAGTTCTTC,CASSRGGDYNEQFF
.,.,TRBV6-1,TRBJ1-2,TGTGCCAGCAGTGAAACTTGGGATTATGGCTACACCTTC,CASSETWDYGYTF
.,.,TRBV5-1,TRBJ1-1,TGCGCCAGCAGCTCACAGGGAGGGAACACTGAAGCTTTCTTT,CASSSQGGNTEAFF
.,.,TRBV6-5,TRBJ1-1,TGTGCCAGCAGTTATCGGGGCAAGAACACTGAAGCTTTCTTT,CASSYRGKNTEAFF
.,.,TRBV24-1,TRBJ2-2,TGTGCCACCAGTGACCAGACTAAGGGGAACACCGGGGAGCTGTTTTTT,CATSDQTKGNTGELFF
.,TRBD2,TRBV6-2/TRBV6-3,TRBJ2-1,TGTGCCAGCAGCCCCATACGTCCTAGCGGGAGCTATGAGCAGTTCTTC,CASSPIRPSGSYEQFF
.,TRBD2,TRBV7-2,TRBJ2-7,TGTGCCAGCAGCTTATTAGCGGGAGTCTACGAGCAGTACTTC,CASSLLAGVYEQYF
.,.,TRBV30,TRBJ2-1,TGTGCCTGGAGTGTACCAGGGGTATGGGGCGGAAACCGGCAGTTCTTC,CAWSVPGVWGGNRQFF
.,.,TRBV18,TRBJ1-2,TGTGCCAGCTCACAGCCTAACTATGGCTACACCTTC,CASSQPNYGYTF
.,.,TRBV24-1,TRBJ2-3,TGTGCCACTAAGGGGGGCACAGATACGCAGTATTTT,CATKGGTDTQYF
.,TRBD1,TRBV19,TRBJ2-7,TGTGCCAGTAGTAGCGGACAGGAATTATACGAGCAGTACTTC,CASSSGQELYEQYF
.,TRBD2,TRBV4-1,TRBJ2-5,TGCGCCAGCAGCCAAGATGGAGGCGGGGGACTCCAAGAGACCCAGTACTTC,CASSQDGGGGLQETQYF
.,.,TRBV19,TRBJ1-4,TGTGCCAGTAGTATAGGGACAGATAATGAAAAACTGTTTTTT,CASSIGTDNEKLFF